This T cell receptor (beta chain) is drawn from a study of blood T cell repertoires in COVID-19. In the study overall: COVID-19 samples collected from the United States, Italy and Spain covered acute and convalescent phases. Sources were T cells, B-cell-depleted T cells, or PBMCs; the material itself was cDNA or gDNA.

With 6 bases clipped from V and 5 bases from J, the junction kept 9 bases outside the gene matches. The CDR3 contains 14 residues. Germline V gene lookup returns CDR1 MDHEN and CDR2 SYDVKM. Original methodology: Cell counts per sample came from amplifying reference gene primers. The method was immunoSEQ multiplex PCR; TCRdb's version includes in-frame clones alone and lacks a portion of them. That table is the source of V, J and clone size, and D and trimming were worked out from the DNA. The repertoire holds approximately 100,000 clones, 70% to 90% seen once, with approximately 3.1% in the top ten. The sample taken for sequencing was peripheral blood. The receptor was derived from a man aged 45-65 years in a cohort sampled during active COVID-19. This sequence joins TRBV28 and TRBJ1-2; 7 bases map to TRBD1. CDR3: CASRGGLGAYGYTF. DNA of the CDR3: TGTGCCAGCAGAGGGGGCTTGGGCGCTTATGGCTACACCTTC.